A single sample is the source of the 29 T cell receptor beta chains below, sequenced in a study of blood T cell repertoires in COVID-19. Sequencing used immunoSEQ multiplex PCR; TCRdb keeps in-frame clones, though not all of them. The sample lists some 260,000 clones; 85% to 90% were seen once. Specimen: PBMCs or T cells enriched from blood (not recorded which). Receptors originate from a man aged 40-50 years who had recovered from COVID-19.

The chain has TRBV5-4 and TRBJ1-1; 7 positions match TRBD1. Germline lookup yields CDR1 SGHNT and CDR2 YYREEE (reference sequence). V was pared by 4 bases and J by 0 bases, with 6 bases of the junction left unmatched. The CDR3 is 15 amino acids. The CDR3 sequence is CASSRNRGMNTEAFF. The CDR3 DNA sequence: TGTGCCAGCAGCAGAAACAGGGGCATGAACACTGAAGCTTTCTTT. The full variable domain, rest sourced from reference TRBV5-4 and TRBJ1-1, is ETGVTQSPTHLIKTRGQQVTLRCSSQSGHNTVSWYQQALGQGPQFIFQYYREEENGRGNFPPRFSGLQFPNYSSELNVNALELDDSALYLCASSRNRGMNTEAFFGQGTRLTVV.

This rearrangement joins TRBV19 to TRBJ2-7; 10 bases are shared with TRBD2. After removal of 6 bases from V and 5 bases from J, the junction contained 10 bases not matched to a gene. The germline gives CDR1 LNHDA, CDR2 SQIVND (reference sequence). This CDR3 has 15 amino acids. The CDR3 nucleotides are TGTGCCAGTAGATGGGCCGGCAGCGGGAGGGACGAGCAGTACTTC. Protein sequence: CASRWAGSGRDEQYF.

This clone was counted between two and nine times. The CDR3 spells CASRPWLAGIEQYF. CDR3 nucleotides: TGTGCCAGCCGACCCTGGCTAGCGGGAATCGAGCAGTACTTC. This chain links TRBV28 with TRBJ2-7; 9 bases agree with TRBD2. The germline CDR1 and CDR2 sequences are MDHEN and SYDVKM. CDR3 length: 14 amino acids. J lost 6 bases, V lost 8 bases, and 11 bases had no gene match.

The chain couples TRBV5-8 to TRBJ1-4, with 8 nucleotides matching TRBD1. The CDR3 is 15 amino acids. The ends lost 3 bases at V and 8 bases at J; junction bases unmatched: 9. CDR1 is SGHTS, CDR2 YDEGEE, per germline. CDR3 residues: CASSWMQGADEKLFF. Here the CDR3 DNA reads TGTGCCAGCAGCTGGATGCAGGGGGCGGACGAAAAACTGTTTTTT.

This chain joins TRBV9 and TRBJ2-5, with D perhaps matching TRBD1 (5 bases). CDR1 and CDR2 (germline): SGDLS, YYNGEE. Trimming cost V 4 bases and J 3 bases, with 10 bases left between them. The CDR3 spans 13 residues. The CDR3 sequence is CASSFQTEETQYF. For the CDR3, the DNA is TGTGCCAGCAGCTTCCAGACAGAAGAGACCCAGTACTTC.

This chain connects TRBV3-1 (or the pseudogene TRBV3-2) to TRBJ2-7; D uncertain. This CDR3 has 13 residues. V was shortened by 4 bases and J by 3 bases, with 10 bases between the two germline ends. Germline V CDR1 and CDR2: LGHDT, YNNKEL (reference sequence). For the CDR3, the DNA is TGTGCCAGCAGCCGGAACAGAGACTACGAGCAGTACTTC. Protein: CASSRNRDYEQYF.

V usage is TRBV12-3 or TRBV12-4 and J usage is TRBJ1-4, with 8 nucleotides matching TRBD1. The ends lost 8 bases at V and 7 bases at J; junction bases unmatched: 6. The CDR3 has 13 residues. CDR3 sequence reads: CASGRGRSEKLFF. CDR3 sequence (DNA): TGTGCCAGCGGCAGGGGGCGGAGTGAAAAACTGTTTTTT.

This sequence joins TRBV12-3 or TRBV12-4 and TRBJ2-7; D is unclear. CDR3 length equals 11 residues. Trimming shortened V by 4 bases and J by 6 bases, and 7 bases separated the two germline ends. The CDR3 here is CASSSEREQYF. The CDR3 nucleotides are TGTGCCAGCAGTTCGGAGCGCGAGCAGTACTTC.

V gene TRBV5-1 combines with J gene TRBJ1-5; D remains ambiguous. The CDR3 extends over 14 amino acids. Germline V gene sequence: CDR1 SGHRS, CDR2 YFSETQ. The V end lost 3 bases, the J end lost 1 base, and 8 bases lay between the germline ends. CDR3 loop: CASSSGDSNQPQHF. The CDR3 DNA is TGCGCCAGCAGCTCTGGAGACAGCAATCAGCCCCAGCATTTT.

The CDR3 here is CASSLGGARPQHF. The CDR3 bases are TGTGCCAGTAGCCTTGGGGGGGCGAGGCCCCAGCATTTT. The chain is built from TRBV19 and TRBJ1-5, with D possibly matching TRBD1 (6 bases). The V gene's germline CDR1 is LNHDA and CDR2 SQIVND (reference sequence). This CDR3 has 13 amino acids. Trimming removed 6 bases at V and 9 bases at J, with 15 bases between.

The J gene is TRBJ2-6, the V gene TRBV6-5; D gene uncertain. The germline V gene has CDR1 MNHEY and CDR2 SVGAGI. This CDR3 comprises 14 residues. The V gene lost 5 bases and the J gene lost 4 bases, with 9 bases spanning the gap. CDR3: CASSQQQGANVLTF. CDR3 in DNA: TGTGCCAGCAGTCAACAACAAGGGGCCAACGTCCTGACTTTC.

There are a few counts of this clone. The rearrangement uses TRBV29-1 and TRBJ2-2; D perhaps matches TRBD1 (6 bases). V shed 6 bases and J shed 0 bases, with 11 bases lying between them. The CDR3 is 14 amino acids. From germline, CDR1 is SQVTM and CDR2 ANQGSEA. The CDR3: CSVDDRPNTGELFF. Here the CDR3 DNA reads TGCAGCGTAGATGACAGGCCGAACACCGGGGAGCTGTTTTTT.

In this sample, this clone turned up once. This sequence joins TRBV6-4 and TRBJ2-7, with TRBD1 identical over 9 bases. The CDR3 is made up of 14 amino acids. V was clipped by 6 bases and J by 4 bases; unmatched bases: 7. CDR1 and CDR2 from the germline V gene are MRHNA and SNTAGT. CDR3 nucleotide sequence: TGTGCCAGCAGCCCCTTTGGGACAGGGTACGAGCAGTACTTC. It translates to CASSPFGTGYEQYF.

The rearrangement joins TRBV25-1 to TRBJ1-3; a weak D match, TRBD1 (6 bases). The CDR3 has 13 amino acids. Germline V gene lookup returns CDR1 MGHDK and CDR2 SYGVNS. With 4 bases removed from V and 2 bases from J, the gap between germline ends came to 6 bases. The CDR3 nucleotides read TGTGCCAGCAGTGCAGGGGCTGGAAACACCATATATTTT. This sequence encodes CASSAGAGNTIYF.

The rearrangement joins TRBV19 to TRBJ2-2, with 10 nucleotides matching TRBD2. Germline V lookup: CDR1 LNHDA, CDR2 SQIVND (reference sequence). V lost 3 bases and J lost 4; bases outside the gene matches: 8. CDR3 length: 17 amino acids. In DNA, the CDR3 is TGTGCCAGTAGTATCGGGGCGGGACTAGCGTTCACCGGGGAGCTGTTTTTT. Translating it yields CASSIGAGLAFTGELFF.

The V call is TRBV27, the J call TRBJ2-1, with 9 bases fitting TRBD2. With V trimmed by 3 bases and J by 11 bases, 11 bases remained unmatched. Germline V gives CDR1 MNHEY, CDR2 SMNVEV (reference sequence). The CDR3 is 15 amino acids. CDR3 amino acids: CASSFGLAGVHQQFF. The DNA of the CDR3 is TGTGCCAGCAGTTTCGGGTTAGCGGGGGTCCACCAGCAGTTCTTC.

This clone is medium-sized in the sample. The chain combines TRBV28 with TRBJ2-3; 8 bases align to TRBD2. Germline trimming cut 2 bases from V and 2 bases from J; bases unmatched to any gene: 3. The CDR3 has 15 amino acids. CDR1 MDHEN and CDR2 SYDVKM come from the germline V gene. The CDR3 bases are TGTGCCAGCAGTTTAGCGGGAGGACACACAGATACGCAGTATTTT. Translation gives CASSLAGGHTDTQYF.

This chain links TRBV18 with TRBJ1-2, with no clear D. The V end lost 3 bases, the J end lost 7 bases, and 12 bases lay between the germline ends. Germline V lookup: CDR1 KGHSH, CDR2 LQKENI. The CDR3 consists of 13 residues. The CDR3 here is CASSPEAWGGYTF. The CDR3 region has the DNA TGTGCCAGCTCACCGGAGGCTTGGGGTGGCTACACCTTC.

The rearrangement joins TRBV5-1 to TRBJ2-7, with D perhaps matching TRBD2 (7 bases). The V gene lost 3 bases and the J gene lost 4 bases, with 17 bases spanning the gap. CDR3 length equals 15 residues. The germline gives CDR1 SGHRS, CDR2 YFSETQ. CDR3 amino acids: CASSSGRGQPYEQYF. The DNA of the CDR3 is TGCGCCAGCAGCTCGGGGAGGGGACAACCATACGAGCAGTACTTC.

The chain couples TRBV2 to TRBJ2-1; D is possibly TRBD1 (6 bases). CDR1 and CDR2 from the germline V gene are SNHLY and FYNNEI. Trimming took off 8 bases at V and 4 bases at J, with 12 bases between the two ends. The CDR3 totals 13 residues. This chain's CDR3 is CASRGDIYNEQFF. Written as DNA, the CDR3 is TGTGCCAGCCGTGGGGACATTTACAATGAGCAGTTCTTC.

The chain recombines TRBV5-1 with TRBJ2-2; perhaps TRBD1 as D (6 bases). Per germline, CDR1 SGHRS and CDR2 YFSETQ. V was trimmed by 1 base and J by 6 bases, leaving 13 bases between them. This CDR3 region has 15 residues. The CDR3 loop reads CASSLRTADAGELFF. DNA for the CDR3: TGCGCCAGCAGCTTGAGGACAGCAGACGCCGGGGAGCTGTTTTTT.

In this sample, this clone turned up once. The chain recombines TRBV18 with TRBJ1-3; the D is unclear. V lost 0 bases and J 0 bases, leaving 9 bases between the germline ends. This CDR3 spans 16 amino acids. Germline V gene sequence: CDR1 KGHSH, CDR2 LQKENI. The CDR3 sequence is CASSPPELYSGNTIYF. CDR3 nucleotides: TGTGCCAGCTCACCACCGGAGTTGTACTCTGGAAACACCATATATTTT.

The chain recombines TRBV19 with TRBJ2-7; D possibly corresponds to TRBD1 (5 bases). This CDR3 comprises 13 residues. Trimming pared 10 bases from V and 3 bases from J, leaving 16 bases between. Germline assignment: CDR1 LNHDA and CDR2 SQIVND (reference sequence). The CDR3 coding sequence is TGTGCCACAAGGGGAACAGGTCGCTACGAGCAGTACTTC. Amino acids: CATRGTGRYEQYF.

The table lists this clone with a few counts. This chain joins TRBV21-1 and TRBJ1-5; the D call in the table, TRBD1, was not verified against the DNA. TRBV21-1 has pseudogene status. The CDR3 extends over 15 amino acids. The CDR3 coding sequence is TGTGCCAGCAGCCTCAGGGGACAATGGCATCAGCCCCAGCATTTT. It translates to CASSLRGQWHQPQHF.

In this sample, this clone turned up a few times. This chain joins TRBV5-1 and TRBJ1-1; 8 positions agree with TRBD1. Trimming took 0 bases from V and 6 from J; bases not matched to a gene: 4. Germline V gives CDR1 SGHRS, CDR2 YFSETQ. The CDR3 length is 14 residues. The CDR3 coding sequence is TGCGCCAGCAGCTTGGCGGACAGGGAATCTGAAGCTTTCTTT. The encoded protein is CASSLADRESEAFF.

This chain uses TRBV2 with TRBJ2-1; TRBD1 matches at 9 bases. CDR1 is SNHLY and CDR2 is FYNNEI in the germline V gene. The V gene end was trimmed by 6 bases and the J gene end by 2 bases; junction bases not matched to a gene: 5. The CDR3 is 15 residues long. The CDR3 loop reads CASSATGGPYNEQFF. CDR3 in DNA: TGTGCCAGCAGCGCCACAGGGGGCCCCTACAATGAGCAGTTCTTC. Using reference TRBV2 and TRBJ2-1 for the parts outside the CDR3, the full variable domain is EPEVTQTPSHQVTQMGQEVILRCVPISNHLYFYWYRQILGQKVEFLVSFYNNEISEKSEIFDDQFSVERPDGSNFTLKIRSTKLEDSAMYFCASSATGGPYNEQFFGPGTRLTVL.

CDR3 loop: CATSNAKEAALNYGYTF. In nucleotides, the CDR3 is TGTGCCACCAGCAATGCAAAAGAGGCTGCGCTGAACTATGGCTACACCTTC. The V and J genes are TRBV15 and TRBJ1-2, with D hard to call. V dropped 4 bases and J dropped 2 bases, with 20 bases sitting between them. Germline V gene sequence: CDR1 LNHNV, CDR2 YYDKDF (reference sequence). The CDR3 totals 17 residues.

The chain uses TRBV3-1 (or the pseudogene TRBV3-2) and TRBJ1-1; 7 nucleotides align to TRBD1. With V trimmed by 1 base and J by 5 bases, 4 bases remained unmatched. The CDR3 totals 14 residues. Germline-derived CDR1 and CDR2 are LGHDT and YNNKEL (reference sequence). CDR3: CASSQGDRATEAFF. The CDR3 DNA reads as TGTGCCAGCAGCCAAGGCGACAGGGCTACTGAAGCTTTCTTT.

This chain joins TRBV3-1 (or the pseudogene TRBV3-2) and TRBJ2-3; 14 bases agree with TRBD2. This CDR3 has 15 amino acids. The trim removed 4 bases at V and 6 bases at J, leaving 3 bases unmatched. From germline, CDR1 is LGHDT and CDR2 YNNKEL (reference sequence). CDR3 in amino acids: CASSRLAGGRDTQYF. CDR3 bases: TGTGCCAGCAGCCGACTAGCGGGGGGGCGGGATACGCAGTATTTT.